This TCR beta chain appears in the sequencing data of a study of blood T cell repertoires in COVID-19. After removal of 0 bases from V and 8 bases from J, the junction contained 11 bases not matched to a gene. This CDR3 is 17 amino acids long. Per the germline V gene, CDR1 is SGHTA and CDR2 is FQGTGA. Sequencing used immunoSEQ multiplex PCR; TCRdb keeps in-frame clones, though not all of them. The sample shows hundreds of thousands of clones, around 80% of them seen only once. The sequencing input was PBMCs or T cells enriched from blood (not recorded which). The origin of this receptor is a man aged 30-40 years with acute COVID-19. The V call is TRBV7-3, the J call TRBJ1-4; the match to TRBD1 covers 8 bases. CDR3 nucleotide sequence: TGTGCCAGCAGCTTAACGCCCCTCGGACAGGGCTACGAAAAACTGTTTTTT. It encodes CASSLTPLGQGYEKLFF.